The rows below give T cell receptor beta chains drawn from one sample of a study of shared clonotypes between healthy human individuals. Data came from immunoSEQ multiplex PCR; TCRdb stores just in-frame clones and leaves some out. The data hold some 2,000,000 clones, with under 97% observed a single time. The sample was naive CD4+ T cells sorted from blood. These receptors came from a man between 18 and 29 years old in good health. Each CDR3 is given with its conserved first and last residue. The listing skips clone size in some rows; elsewhere it reads once, few, many or a size class.

TRBJ2-7	-	TRBV4-1	CASSGLSSYEQYF
TRBJ1-1	-	TRBV19	CASSIGGQNTEAFF
TRBJ2-7	-	TRBV6-1	CASSESAASGLYEQYF
TRBJ1-6	once	TRBV6-1	CASSEKIPPLHF
TRBJ1-1	-	TRBV6-5	CASRGHLNTEAFF
TRBJ2-5	-	TRBV7-9	CASSLRTQRETQYF
TRBJ1-1	-	TRBV11-2	CASSFSGGKNTEAFF
TRBJ1-5	once	TRBV6-5	CASSPTGPLGTQHF
TRBJ2-4	-	TRBV30	CAWSTTLPGQGGRAKNIQYF
TRBJ1-5	-	TRBV19	CASSDNSNQPQHF
TRBJ1-3	few	TRBV6-1	CASADRAGNTIYF
TRBJ1-3	-	TRBV5-1	CASRLAPWGLSGNTIYF
TRBJ2-3	-	TRBV5-4	CASSLDQASTDTQYF
TRBJ2-2	-	TRBV6-4	CASSSGTGNTGELFF
TRBJ2-5	-	TRBV5-1	CASSEQGYQETQYF